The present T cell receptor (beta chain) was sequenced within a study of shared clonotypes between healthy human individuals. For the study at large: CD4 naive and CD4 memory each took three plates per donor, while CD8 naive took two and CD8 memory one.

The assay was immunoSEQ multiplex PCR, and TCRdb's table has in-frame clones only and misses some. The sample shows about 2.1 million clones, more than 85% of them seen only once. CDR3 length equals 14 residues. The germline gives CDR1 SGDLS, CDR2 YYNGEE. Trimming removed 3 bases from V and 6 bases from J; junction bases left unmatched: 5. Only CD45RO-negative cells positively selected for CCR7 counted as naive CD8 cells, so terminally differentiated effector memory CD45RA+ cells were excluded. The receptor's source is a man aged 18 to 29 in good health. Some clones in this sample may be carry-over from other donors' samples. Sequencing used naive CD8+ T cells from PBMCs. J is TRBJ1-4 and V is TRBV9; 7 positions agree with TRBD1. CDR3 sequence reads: CASSDRGDHEKLFF. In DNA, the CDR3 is TGTGCCAGCAGCGACAGGGGAGACCATGAAAAACTGTTTTTT.